A selection of T cell receptor beta chains follows, all from one sample in a study of T cell responses to AZD1222 COVID-19 vaccine. Clones were sequenced by immunoSEQ multiplex PCR, and TCRdb holds only the in-frame ones, with some missing. The sample includes about 170,000 clones, 70% to 90% of them seen just once. The sequenced sample was peripheral blood, obtained on day 0 of AZD1222 vaccination. Receptors originate from an adult in good health. Each CDR3 is given with its conserved first and last residue. A D gene is named only where the DNA matches it firmly. Only some rows state a clone size, as once, few, many or a class for expanded clones.

clone size: .
J gene: TRBJ1-4
D gene: .
V gene: TRBV3-1/TRBV3-2
CDR3 protein: CASSQYSEKLFF
CDR3 DNA: TGTGCCAGCAGCCAATACAGTGAAAAACTGTTTTTT

clone size: .
J gene: TRBJ1-3
D gene: .
V gene: TRBV28
CDR3 protein: CASSSRGGRNTIYF
CDR3 DNA: TGTGCCAGCAGTTCCCGTGGGGGTAGAAACACCATATATTTT

clone size: .
J gene: TRBJ1-2
D gene: .
V gene: TRBV9
CDR3 protein: CASSGRGYGYTF
CDR3 DNA: TGTGCCAGCAGCGGCAGGGGCTATGGCTACACCTTC

clone size: .
J gene: TRBJ1-4
D gene: TRBD1
V gene: TRBV18
CDR3 protein: CASSPAAAGGSEELFF
CDR3 DNA: TGTGCCAGCTCACCAGCCGCGGCAGGGGGTTCTGAAGAACTGTTTTTT

clone size: .
J gene: TRBJ2-7
D gene: .
V gene: TRBV14
CDR3 protein: CASSHVVGGFYEQYF
CDR3 DNA: TGTGCCAGCAGCCATGTGGTGGGGGGATTCTACGAGCAGTACTTC

clone size: .
J gene: TRBJ2-3
D gene: .
V gene: TRBV19
CDR3 protein: CASSIDISTDTQYF
CDR3 DNA: TGTGCCAGTAGTATAGATATTAGCACAGATACGCAGTATTTT

clone size: .
J gene: TRBJ2-7
D gene: .
V gene: TRBV20-1
CDR3 protein: CSATQGEQYF
CDR3 DNA: TGCAGTGCAACCCAGGGGGAGCAGTACTTC

clone size: .
J gene: TRBJ1-3
D gene: .
V gene: TRBV11-2
CDR3 protein: CASSLEATGVGTIYF
CDR3 DNA: TGTGCCAGCAGCTTAGAGGCCACGGGGGTAGGAACCATATATTTT

clone size: .
J gene: TRBJ1-5
D gene: TRBD1
V gene: TRBV19
CDR3 protein: CATQGVNNQPQHF
CDR3 DNA: TGTGCCACACAGGGGGTGAACAATCAGCCCCAGCATTTT

clone size: .
J gene: TRBJ2-1
D gene: .
V gene: TRBV7-3
CDR3 protein: CASSSAGGANEQFF
CDR3 DNA: TGTGCCAGCAGCTCGGCCGGAGGAGCCAATGAGCAGTTCTTC

clone size: once
J gene: TRBJ1-4
D gene: .
V gene: TRBV7-9
CDR3 protein: CASTVGGPNEKLFF
CDR3 DNA: TGTGCCAGCACCGTTGGGGGCCCTAATGAAAAACTGTTTTTT

clone size: .
J gene: TRBJ2-2
D gene: .
V gene: TRBV10-2
CDR3 protein: CASSAGELFF
CDR3 DNA: TGCGCCAGCAGTGCCGGGGAGCTGTTTTTT

clone size: .
J gene: TRBJ2-1
D gene: TRBD2
V gene: TRBV6-2/TRBV6-3
CDR3 protein: CASSSTSGRAGSDEQFF
CDR3 DNA: TGTGCCAGCAGTTCGACTAGCGGGAGGGCGGGTTCGGATGAGCAGTTCTTC

clone size: .
J gene: TRBJ1-5
D gene: .
V gene: TRBV28
CDR3 protein: CASSRPEGRQPQHF
CDR3 DNA: TGTGCCAGCAGTCGTCCCGAGGGACGCCAGCCCCAGCATTTT

clone size: .
J gene: TRBJ1-4
D gene: TRBD1
V gene: TRBV5-4
CDR3 protein: CASSLGPAGDRVLLF
CDR3 DNA: TGTGCCAGCAGCTTGGGGCCCGCGGGGGACAGGGTATTACTTTTT

clone size: many
J gene: TRBJ1-2
D gene: .
V gene: TRBV7-9
CDR3 protein: CASSPPVGELYGYTF
CDR3 DNA: TGTGCCAGCAGCCCCCCCGTGGGCGAACTCTATGGCTACACCTTC

clone size: .
J gene: TRBJ2-5
D gene: .
V gene: TRBV7-3
CDR3 protein: CASSQGETQYF
CDR3 DNA: TGTGCCAGCAGCCAGGGGGAGACCCAGTACTTC

clone size: .
J gene: TRBJ2-6
D gene: .
V gene: TRBV29-1
CDR3 protein: CSARAPGANVLTF
CDR3 DNA: TGCAGCGCCAGGGCTCCTGGGGCCAACGTCCTGACTTTC

clone size: .
J gene: TRBJ2-7
D gene: .
V gene: TRBV3-1/TRBV3-2
CDR3 protein: CASSPRARLDYEQYF
CDR3 DNA: TGTGCCAGCAGCCCAAGGGCCCGACTAGACTACGAGCAGTACTTC

clone size: .
J gene: TRBJ1-6
D gene: .
V gene: TRBV6-1
CDR3 protein: CASSESVLPPLHF
CDR3 DNA: TGTGCCAGCAGTGAATCGGTCCTTCCACCCCTCCACTTT

clone size: few
J gene: TRBJ2-1
D gene: .
V gene: TRBV7-9
CDR3 protein: CASTHVAAHYNEQFF
CDR3 DNA: TGTGCCAGCACCCATGTAGCGGCCCACTACAATGAGCAGTTCTTC

clone size: few
J gene: TRBJ2-7
D gene: .
V gene: TRBV7-2
CDR3 protein: CASSLGVIYEQYF
CDR3 DNA: TGTGCCAGCAGCTTGGGGGTTATCTACGAGCAGTACTTC

clone size: .
J gene: TRBJ1-1
D gene: TRBD1
V gene: TRBV10-1
CDR3 protein: CASSEGQGGTEAFF
CDR3 DNA: TGCGCCAGCAGCGAAGGACAGGGGGGGACTGAAGCTTTCTTT

clone size: .
J gene: TRBJ2-1
D gene: .
V gene: TRBV5-1
CDR3 protein: CASSLGGSSYNEQFF
CDR3 DNA: TGCGCCAGCAGCTTAGGGGGGAGCTCCTACAATGAGCAGTTCTTC

clone size: .
J gene: TRBJ1-2
D gene: TRBD1
V gene: TRBV19
CDR3 protein: CASSSRDRGYGYTF
CDR3 DNA: TGTGCCAGTAGTTCCCGGGACAGGGGCTATGGCTACACCTTC

clone size: .
J gene: TRBJ1-2
D gene: TRBD1
V gene: TRBV5-6
CDR3 protein: CASSSRRQGNYGYTF
CDR3 DNA: TGTGCCAGCAGCTCCCGTCGACAGGGCAACTATGGCTACACCTTC

clone size: once
J gene: TRBJ1-2
D gene: .
V gene: TRBV3-1/TRBV3-2
CDR3 protein: CASRRSTGLNYGYTF
CDR3 DNA: TGTGCCAGCAGACGGAGCACAGGACTTAACTATGGCTACACCTTC

clone size: .
J gene: TRBJ1-2
D gene: TRBD1
V gene: TRBV11-2
CDR3 protein: CASSLDRGAAF
CDR3 DNA: TGTGCCAGCAGCTTGGACAGGGGGGCGGCCTTC

clone size: few
J gene: TRBJ2-1
D gene: TRBD2
V gene: TRBV19
CDR3 protein: CASSMLAANEQFF
CDR3 DNA: TGTGCCAGTAGTATGCTAGCGGCCAATGAGCAGTTCTTC

clone size: .
J gene: TRBJ1-5
D gene: TRBD1
V gene: TRBV28
CDR3 protein: CASSIPDRGQPQHF
CDR3 DNA: TGTGCCAGCAGTATTCCAGACAGGGGTCAGCCCCAGCATTTT